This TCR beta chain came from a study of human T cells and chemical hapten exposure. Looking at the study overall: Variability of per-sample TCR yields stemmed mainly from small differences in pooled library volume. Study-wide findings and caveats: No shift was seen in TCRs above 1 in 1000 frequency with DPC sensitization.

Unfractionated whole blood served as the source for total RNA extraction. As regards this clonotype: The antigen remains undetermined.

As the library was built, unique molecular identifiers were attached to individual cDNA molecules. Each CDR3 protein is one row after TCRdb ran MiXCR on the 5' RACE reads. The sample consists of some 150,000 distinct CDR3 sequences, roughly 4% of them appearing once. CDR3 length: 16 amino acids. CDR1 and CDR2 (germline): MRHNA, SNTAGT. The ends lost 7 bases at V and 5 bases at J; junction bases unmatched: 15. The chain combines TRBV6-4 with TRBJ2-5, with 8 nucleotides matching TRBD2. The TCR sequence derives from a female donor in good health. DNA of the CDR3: TGTGCCAGCACCATACCCCGAGCGGGGGTACAGGAGACCCAGTACTTC. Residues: CASTIPRAGVQETQYF.